This TCR beta chain was obtained from a study of Ad26.COV2.S vaccination and SARS-CoV-2 variants. Study context: Donor allocation was to the COV1001 Ad26.COV2.S trial arm. Once, or twice with 56 days between doses, Ad26.COV2.S was given intramuscularly. The study, taken as a whole, reports: Analyses of TCR breadth and depth may have underestimated total T cell responses. Higher spike-specific TCR breadth was found in vaccine recipients than in placebo recipients.

Per the germline V gene, CDR1 is MNHNS and CDR2 is SASEGT. This CDR3 has 14 amino acids. V lost 0 bases, J lost 10 bases, and 12 bases lay in between. Treatment in this sample: around 19 received Ad26.COV2.S at low or high dose, single or two shots; a few received placebo; per-sample allocation not given. Day 63 following the first vaccine or placebo injection was when the samples were taken. This table comes from immunoSEQ multiplex PCR, and its TCRdb copy is limited to in-frame clones, with some not included. The sample contains about 680,000 clones, 70% to 90% of which appear only once. On this clone: What it binds is unknown.

The gene calls are TRBV6-1 and TRBJ1-4; D gene unclear. The receptor was derived from a person between 18 and 65 years old who received the Ad26.COV2.S COVID-19 vaccine or a placebo. The sample in question was peripheral blood, obtained in a trial of Ad26.COV2.S vaccine versus placebo. The CDR3 reads CASSEAAFGGKLFF. CDR3 in DNA: TGTGCCAGCAGTGAAGCGGCCTTTGGCGGAAAACTGTTTTTT.